The clone carrying this T cell receptor beta chain was recorded only once. The germline V gene has CDR1 SGHAT and CDR2 FQNNGV. The V gene lost 1 base and the J gene lost 3 bases, with 22 bases spanning the gap. The CDR3 extends over 18 amino acids. Method: immunoSEQ multiplex PCR; TCRdb's copy keeps in-frame clones and lacks some. The sample has fewer than 300,000 clones; more than 70% are singletons. These data come from a study of blood T cell repertoires in COVID-19. The chain carries TRBV11-2 and TRBJ2-7, with D possibly matching TRBD2 (5 bases). Material: peripheral blood. The TCR comes from a woman between 35 and 50 years old who had recovered from COVID-19. CDR3 in amino acids: CASSLVPIDYGRGYEQYF. As DNA, the CDR3 is TGTGCCAGCAGCTTAGTCCCGATAGACTACGGGCGTGGCTACGAGCAGTACTTC.